The rows below give T cell receptor beta chains drawn from one sample of a study of T cells in Graves' hyperthyroidism and ophthalmopathy. MiXCR, run by TCRdb on the multiplex PCR reads, gives a single entry per CDR3 protein. This table has 450,000 to 550,000 distinct CDR3 sequences, around 22% appearing once. Sample: blood. These TCRs come from a woman aged 25 to 45 with Graves' ophthalmopathy. Each CDR3 is given with its conserved first and last residue. The D gene is left open where the match is weak. The size field is filled for only some rows; it gives once, few, many or a size class.

d_call j_call v_call clone_size cdr3_aa cdr3_nt
NA TRBJ2-7 TRBV7-9 many CASSLEYGVQYF TGTGCCAGCAGCTTAGAGTACGGTGTGCAGTACTTC
TRBD2 TRBJ2-7 TRBV7-3 few CASSLTVSGISYEQYF TGTGCCAGCAGCTTAACGGTTAGCGGGATCTCCTACGAGCAGTACTTC
TRBD2 TRBJ2-7 TRBV2 many CASRAGLAGSYEQYF TGTGCCAGCAGGGCGGGACTAGCGGGGTCCTACGAGCAGTACTTC
TRBD1 TRBJ1-1 TRBV12-3/TRBV12-4 NA CASSFLEGQGVNTEAFF TGTGCCAGCAGTTTCCTGGAGGGACAGGGGGTGAACACTGAAGCTTTCTTT
NA TRBJ2-7 TRBV29-1 NA CSVEPPGDEQYF TGCAGCGTTGAGCCCCCTGGAGACGAGCAGTACTTC
NA TRBJ1-5 TRBV30 many CAWSNLGTQPQHF TGTGCCTGGAGTAACCTCGGGACTCAGCCCCAGCATTTT
NA TRBJ2-5 TRBV5-6 NA CASSLVRQGLAETQYF TGTGCCAGCAGCTTGGTGCGTCAGGGGCTCGCGGAGACCCAGTACTTC
NA TRBJ2-4 TRBV27 NA CASSFEELSLQYF TGTGCCAGCAGTTTTGAGGAACTAAGTCTTCAGTACTTC
NA TRBJ1-1 TRBV12-3/TRBV12-4 many CASSIPGRTEAFF TGTGCCAGCTCCATTCCAGGGCGGACTGAAGCTTTCTTT
NA TRBJ1-1 TRBV7-9 NA CAIGMQGNTEAFF TGTGCCATCGGCATGCAGGGCAACACTGAAGCTTTCTTT
NA TRBJ1-5 TRBV7-8 many CASSPRDIVYSNQPQHF TGTGCCAGCAGCCCACGGGACATAGTTTATAGCAATCAGCCCCAGCATTTT
NA TRBJ1-3 TRBV3-1 NA CASSLQPGFSGNTIYF TGTGCCAGCAGCCTACAGCCGGGGTTCTCTGGAAACACCATATATTTT
NA TRBJ1-2 TRBV10-3 many CAISESKARKDGYTF TGTGCCATCAGTGAGTCGAAGGCCCGGAAAGATGGCTACACCTTC
TRBD2 TRBJ2-4 TRBV12-3/TRBV12-4 many CASSTGTRVQNIQYF TGTGCCAGCAGCACGGGGACTAGGGTTCAGAACATTCAGTACTTC
NA TRBJ2-2 TRBV7-8 few CASSLGIGYTGELFF TGTGCCAGCAGCTTAGGCATCGGGTACACCGGGGAGCTGTTTTTT
TRBD1 TRBJ1-2 TRBV12-3/TRBV12-4 many CASRITGTGHGYTF TGTGCCAGCAGGATAACCGGGACAGGACATGGCTACACCTTC
NA TRBJ2-5 TRBV12-3/TRBV12-4 many CASSLGGSFQETQYF TGTGCCAGCAGTTTAGGCGGCTCGTTCCAAGAGACCCAGTACTTC
TRBD1 TRBJ1-1 TRBV6-1 NA CASSARDRDIWRSDTEAFF TGTGCCAGCAGTGCGAGGGACAGGGACATTTGGCGTTCGGACACTGAAGCTTTCTTT
NA TRBJ2-7 TRBV10-3 many CAISDGTLSYEQYF TGTGCCATCAGTGATGGGACGTTGTCCTACGAGCAGTACTTC
TRBD1 TRBJ1-2 TRBV5-1 many CASSTGQGTYGYTF TGCGCCAGCAGCACGGGACAGGGAACGTATGGCTACACCTTC
NA TRBJ1-2 TRBV5-1 many CASSFPGGDGYTF TGCGCCAGCAGCTTCCCTGGGGGGGATGGCTACACCTTC
NA TRBJ2-5 TRBV12-3/TRBV12-4 many CASSPQAKALQETQYF TGTGCCAGCAGTCCCCAGGCCAAGGCTCTGCAAGAGACCCAGTACTTC
NA TRBJ1-6 TRBV11-2 NA CASSLVGTSHNLHF TGTGCCAGCAGCTTAGTGGGGACAAGTCATAACCTCCACTTT
NA TRBJ1-5 TRBV15 many CATSVQISNQPQHF TGTGCCACCAGCGTGCAAATTAGCAATCAGCCCCAGCATTTT
NA TRBJ2-2 TRBV4-1 few CASSFRLEVTGELFF TGCGCCAGCAGCTTTCGACTAGAGGTCACCGGGGAGCTGTTTTTT
TRBD1 TRBJ1-3 TRBV5-1 once CASSPGTGATSGNTIYF TGCGCCAGCAGCCCGGGGACAGGGGCCACCTCTGGAAACACCATATATTTT
NA TRBJ2-3 TRBV20-1 many CSARDWVDTQYF TGCAGTGCTAGAGATTGGGTAGATACGCAGTATTTT
NA TRBJ1-5 TRBV3-1 many CASSQDRGRNQPQHF TGTGCCAGCAGCCAAGATAGAGGGCGTAATCAGCCCCAGCATTTT
TRBD1 TRBJ2-7 TRBV10-1 many CASSLQGSDEQYF TGCGCCAGCAGTCTACAGGGGTCGGACGAGCAGTACTTC
TRBD1 TRBJ1-1 TRBV29-1 NA CSVAYLGQRTLVAFF TGCAGCGTTGCTTACCTGGGACAGAGAACCTTGGTGGCTTTCTTT
NA TRBJ2-4 TRBV18 NA CASLRTAGVAKNIQYF TGTGCCAGCCTAAGGACAGCCGGGGTAGCCAAAAACATTCAGTACTTC
TRBD1 TRBJ1-2 TRBV12-3/TRBV12-4 NA CASSPGTALYTF TGTGCCAGCAGTCCCGGGACAGCGTTGTACACCTTC
NA TRBJ1-2 TRBV6-1 many CASSEGPWEGGYTF TGTGCCAGCAGTGAAGGCCCCTGGGAGGGTGGCTACACCTTC
NA TRBJ1-2 TRBV2 many CASSVFLEDGYTF TGTGCCAGCAGTGTGTTCTTGGAGGATGGCTACACCTTC
TRBD1 TRBJ1-2 TRBV6-1 many CASRRQGANYGYTF TGTGCCAGCCGAAGACAGGGGGCGAACTATGGCTACACCTTC
NA TRBJ1-5 TRBV12-3/TRBV12-4 few CASSLGTHPQPQHF TGTGCCAGCAGTTTGGGAACTCACCCTCAGCCCCAGCATTTT
NA TRBJ2-2 TRBV2 many CASRGRLRGWTGELFF TGTGCCAGCAGAGGGCGGCTAAGGGGCTGGACCGGGGAGCTGTTTTTT
TRBD1 TRBJ2-5 TRBV19 NA CASSVTGTGGSETQYF TGTGCCAGTAGTGTTACGGGGACAGGGGGTTCCGAGACCCAGTACTTC
TRBD1 TRBJ1-2 TRBV5-1 NA CASSGTGENRYGYTF TGCGCCAGCAGCGGGACAGGGGAGAATCGCTATGGCTACACCTTC
NA TRBJ1-1 TRBV7-9 many CASIPGGMNTEAFF TGTGCCAGCATCCCGGGGGGGATGAACACTGAAGCTTTCTTT
TRBD1 TRBJ1-1 TRBV3-1 few CASREPGQGTPFF TGTGCCAGCAGAGAGCCGGGACAGGGGACACCTTTCTTT
NA TRBJ1-1 TRBV28 many CASSLRVMNTEAFF TGTGCCAGCAGTTTGAGAGTCATGAACACTGAAGCTTTCTTT
NA TRBJ1-1 TRBV3-1 many CASSQDLTEAFF TGTGCCAGCAGCCAAGATTTAACTGAAGCTTTCTTT
TRBD2 TRBJ2-2 TRBV2 NA CASSRTSGTPGELFF TGTGCCAGCAGTCGGACTAGCGGAACACCCGGGGAGCTGTTTTTT
NA TRBJ2-5 TRBV28 NA CASSLFLTGEETQYF TGTGCCAGCAGTTTATTCTTGACAGGTGAAGAGACCCAGTACTTC
TRBD2 TRBJ2-5 TRBV12-3/TRBV12-4 many CASAGAGGSVWTQYF TGTGCCTCCGCCGGAGCGGGAGGTTCCGTGTGGACCCAGTACTTC
NA TRBJ2-5 TRBV6-1 NA CASSEQGRGYQETQYF TGTGCCAGCAGTGAACAGGGGCGAGGGTACCAAGAGACCCAGTACTTC